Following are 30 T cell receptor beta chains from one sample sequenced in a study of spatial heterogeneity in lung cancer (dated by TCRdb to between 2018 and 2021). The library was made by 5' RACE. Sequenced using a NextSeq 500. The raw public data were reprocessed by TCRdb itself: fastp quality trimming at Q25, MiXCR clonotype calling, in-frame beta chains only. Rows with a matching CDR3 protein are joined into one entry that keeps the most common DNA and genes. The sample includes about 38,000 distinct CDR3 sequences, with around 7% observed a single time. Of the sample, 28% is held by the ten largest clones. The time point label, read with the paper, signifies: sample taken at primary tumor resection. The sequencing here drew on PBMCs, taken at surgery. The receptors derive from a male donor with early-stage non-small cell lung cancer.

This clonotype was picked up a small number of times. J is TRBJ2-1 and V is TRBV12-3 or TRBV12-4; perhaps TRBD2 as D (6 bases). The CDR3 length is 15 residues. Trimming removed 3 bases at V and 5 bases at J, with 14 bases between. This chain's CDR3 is CASSFGSGWDNEQFF. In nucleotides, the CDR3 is TGTGCCAGCAGTTTTGGTAGCGGATGGGACAATGAGCAGTTCTTC.

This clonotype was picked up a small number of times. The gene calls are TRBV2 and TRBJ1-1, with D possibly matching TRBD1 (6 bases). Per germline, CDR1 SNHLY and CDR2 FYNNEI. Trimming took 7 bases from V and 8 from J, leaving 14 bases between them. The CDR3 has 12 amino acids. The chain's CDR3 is CASTLRGAEAFF. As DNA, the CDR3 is TGTGCCAGCACCCTAAGGGGGGCAGAAGCTTTCTTT.

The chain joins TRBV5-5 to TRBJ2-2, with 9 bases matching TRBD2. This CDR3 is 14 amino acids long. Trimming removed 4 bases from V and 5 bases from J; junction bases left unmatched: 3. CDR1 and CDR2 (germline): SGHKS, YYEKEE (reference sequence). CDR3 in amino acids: CASSTTSGTGELFF. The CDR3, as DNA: TGTGCCAGCAGCACGACTAGCGGTACCGGGGAGCTGTTTTTT.

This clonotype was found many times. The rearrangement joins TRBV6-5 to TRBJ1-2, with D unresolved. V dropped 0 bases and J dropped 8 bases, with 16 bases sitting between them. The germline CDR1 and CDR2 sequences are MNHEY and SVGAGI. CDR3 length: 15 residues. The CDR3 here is CASSYSYTNQRGYTF. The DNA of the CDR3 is TGTGCCAGCAGTTACTCCTACACGAATCAGAGGGGCTACACCTTC.

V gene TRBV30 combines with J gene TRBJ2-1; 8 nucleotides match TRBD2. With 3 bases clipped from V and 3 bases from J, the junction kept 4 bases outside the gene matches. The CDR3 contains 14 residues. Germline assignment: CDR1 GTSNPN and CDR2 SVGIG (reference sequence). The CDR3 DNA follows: TGTGCCTGGAGATCCAGCGGGAGCTACAATGAGCAGTTCTTC. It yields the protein CAWRSSGSYNEQFF.

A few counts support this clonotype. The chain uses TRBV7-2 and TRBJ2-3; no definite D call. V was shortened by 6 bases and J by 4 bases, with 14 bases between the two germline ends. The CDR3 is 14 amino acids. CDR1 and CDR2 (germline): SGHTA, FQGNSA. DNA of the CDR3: TGTGCCAGCAGGGCTAATTCGGTCGCAGATACGCAGTATTTT. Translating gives CASRANSVADTQYF.

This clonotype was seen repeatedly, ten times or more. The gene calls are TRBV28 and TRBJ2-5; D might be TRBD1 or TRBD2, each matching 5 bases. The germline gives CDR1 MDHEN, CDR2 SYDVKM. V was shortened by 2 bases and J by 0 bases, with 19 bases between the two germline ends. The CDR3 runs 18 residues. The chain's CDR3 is CASSLVTGAGLYQETQYF. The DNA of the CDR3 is TGTGCCAGCAGTTTAGTCACCGGGGCGGGCCTGTACCAAGAGACCCAGTACTTC.

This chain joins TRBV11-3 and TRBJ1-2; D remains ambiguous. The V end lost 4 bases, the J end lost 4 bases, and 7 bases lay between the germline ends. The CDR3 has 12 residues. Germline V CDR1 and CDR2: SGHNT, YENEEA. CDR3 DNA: TGTGCCAGCAGCTCCGGTATCTATGGCTACACCTTC. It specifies CASSSGIYGYTF.

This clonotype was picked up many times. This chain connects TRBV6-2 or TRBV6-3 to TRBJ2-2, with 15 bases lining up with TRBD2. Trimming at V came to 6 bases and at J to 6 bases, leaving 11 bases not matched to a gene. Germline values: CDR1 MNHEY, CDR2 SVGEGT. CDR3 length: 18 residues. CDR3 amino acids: CASRSGLAGGLKAGELFF. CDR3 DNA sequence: TGTGCCAGCAGATCCGGACTAGCGGGGGGGCTTAAGGCCGGGGAGCTGTTTTTT.

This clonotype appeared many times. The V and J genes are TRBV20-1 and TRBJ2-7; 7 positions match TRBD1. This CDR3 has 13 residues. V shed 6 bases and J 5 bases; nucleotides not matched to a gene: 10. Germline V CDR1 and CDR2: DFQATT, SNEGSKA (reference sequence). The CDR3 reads CSAPQGGMNEQYF. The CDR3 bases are TGCAGTGCGCCTCAAGGGGGCATGAACGAGCAGTACTTC.

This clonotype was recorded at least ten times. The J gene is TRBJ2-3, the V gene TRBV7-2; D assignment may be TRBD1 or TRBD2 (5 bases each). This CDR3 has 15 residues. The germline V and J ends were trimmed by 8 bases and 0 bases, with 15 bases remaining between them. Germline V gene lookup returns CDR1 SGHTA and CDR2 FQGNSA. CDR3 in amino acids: CASGYEGTSTDTQYF. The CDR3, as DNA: TGTGCCAGCGGTTATGAGGGGACGAGCACAGATACGCAGTATTTT. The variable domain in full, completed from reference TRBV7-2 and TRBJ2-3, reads GAGVSQSPSNKVTEKGKDVELRCDPISGHTALYWYRQSLGQGLEFLIYFQGNSAPDKSGLPSDRFSAERTGGSVSTLTIQRTQQEDSAVYLCASGYEGTSTDTQYFGPGTRLTVL.

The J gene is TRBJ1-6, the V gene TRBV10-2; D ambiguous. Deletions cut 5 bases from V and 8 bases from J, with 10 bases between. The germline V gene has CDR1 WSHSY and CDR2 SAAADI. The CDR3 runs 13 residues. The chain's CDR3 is CASSWPGYSPLHF. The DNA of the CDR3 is TGCGCCAGCAGTTGGCCAGGATATTCACCCCTCCACTTT.

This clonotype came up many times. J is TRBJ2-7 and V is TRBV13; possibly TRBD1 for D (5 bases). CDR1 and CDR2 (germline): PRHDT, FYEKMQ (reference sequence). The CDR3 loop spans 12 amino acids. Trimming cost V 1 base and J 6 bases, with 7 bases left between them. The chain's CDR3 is CASSLARAEQYF. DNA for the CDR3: TGTGCCAGCAGCTTAGCCAGGGCCGAGCAGTACTTC. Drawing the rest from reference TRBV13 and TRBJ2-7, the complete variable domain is AAGVIQSPRHLIKEKRETATLKCYPIPRHDTVYWYQQGPGQDPQFLISFYEKMQSDKGSIPDRFSAQQFSDYHSELNMSSLELGDSALYFCASSLARAEQYFGPGTRLTVT.

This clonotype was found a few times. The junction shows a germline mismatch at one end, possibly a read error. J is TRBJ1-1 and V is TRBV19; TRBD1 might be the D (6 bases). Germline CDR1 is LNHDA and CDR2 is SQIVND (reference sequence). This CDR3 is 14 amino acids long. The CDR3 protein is CASSISGAIPEAFF. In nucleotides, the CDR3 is TGTGCCAGTAGTATTTCAGGGGCCATCCCTGAGGCTTTCTTT.

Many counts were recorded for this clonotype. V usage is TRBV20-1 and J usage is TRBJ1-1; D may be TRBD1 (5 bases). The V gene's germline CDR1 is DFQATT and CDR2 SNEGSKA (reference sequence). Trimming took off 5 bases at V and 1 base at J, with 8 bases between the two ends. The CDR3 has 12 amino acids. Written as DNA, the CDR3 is TGCAGTGCTCCGACAGAGAACACTGAAGCTTTCTTT. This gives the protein CSAPTENTEAFF.

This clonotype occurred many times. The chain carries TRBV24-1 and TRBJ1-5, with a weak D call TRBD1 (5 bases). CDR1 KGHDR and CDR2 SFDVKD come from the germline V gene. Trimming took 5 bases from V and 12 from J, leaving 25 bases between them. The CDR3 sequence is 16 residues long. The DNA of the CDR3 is TGTGCCACCAGTGCATCACGGGGCAGGGAGGCCGGTGACCAGCATTTT. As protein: CATSASRGREAGDQHF.

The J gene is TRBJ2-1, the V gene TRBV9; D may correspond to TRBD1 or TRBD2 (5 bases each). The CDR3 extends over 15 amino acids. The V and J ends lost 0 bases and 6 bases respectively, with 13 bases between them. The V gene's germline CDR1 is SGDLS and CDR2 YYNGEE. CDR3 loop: CASSVAPGSTNEQFF. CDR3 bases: TGTGCCAGCAGCGTAGCACCAGGGAGTACCAATGAGCAGTTCTTC.

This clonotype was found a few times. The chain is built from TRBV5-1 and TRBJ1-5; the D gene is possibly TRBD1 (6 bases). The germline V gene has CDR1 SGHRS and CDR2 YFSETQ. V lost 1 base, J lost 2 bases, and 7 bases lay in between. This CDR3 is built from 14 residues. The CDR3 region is CASSLRGGNQPQHF. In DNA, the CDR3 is TGCGCCAGCAGCTTGAGGGGGGGCAATCAGCCCCAGCATTTT.

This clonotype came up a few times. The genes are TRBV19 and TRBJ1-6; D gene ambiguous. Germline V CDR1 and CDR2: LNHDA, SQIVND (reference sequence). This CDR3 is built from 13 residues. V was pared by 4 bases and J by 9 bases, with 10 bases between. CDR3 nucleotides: TGTGCCAGTAGTACCCGCAACGGTTCACCCCTCCACTTT. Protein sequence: CASSTRNGSPLHF. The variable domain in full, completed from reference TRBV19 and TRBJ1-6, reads DGGITQSPKYLFRKEGQNVTLSCEQNLNHDAMYWYRQDPGQGLRLIYYSQIVNDFQKGDIAEGYSVSREKKESFPLTVTSAQKNPTAFYLCASSTRNGSPLHFGNGTRLTVT.

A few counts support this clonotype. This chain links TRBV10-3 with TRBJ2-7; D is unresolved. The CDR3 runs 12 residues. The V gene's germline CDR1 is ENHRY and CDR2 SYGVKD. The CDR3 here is CAIGEKDYEQYV. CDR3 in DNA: TGTGCCATCGGTGAGAAGGATTACGAGCAGTACGTC.

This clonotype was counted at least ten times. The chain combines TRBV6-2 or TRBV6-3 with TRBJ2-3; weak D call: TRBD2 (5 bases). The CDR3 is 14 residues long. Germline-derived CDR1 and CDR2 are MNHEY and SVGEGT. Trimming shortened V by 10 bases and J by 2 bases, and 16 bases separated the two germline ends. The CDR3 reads CAIMSSGTTDTQYF. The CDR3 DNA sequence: TGTGCCATCATGTCGAGCGGAACCACAGATACGCAGTATTTT.

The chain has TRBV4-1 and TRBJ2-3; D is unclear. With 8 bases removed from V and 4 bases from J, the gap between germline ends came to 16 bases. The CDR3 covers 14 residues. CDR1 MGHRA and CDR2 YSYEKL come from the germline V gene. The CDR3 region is CASLETRTADTQYF. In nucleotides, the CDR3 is TGCGCCAGCTTGGAGACCCGAACAGCAGATACGCAGTATTTT.

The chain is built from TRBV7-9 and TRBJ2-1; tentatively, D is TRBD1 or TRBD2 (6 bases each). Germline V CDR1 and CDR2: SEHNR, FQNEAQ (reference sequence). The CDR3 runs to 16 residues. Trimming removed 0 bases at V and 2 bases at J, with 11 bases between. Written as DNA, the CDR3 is TGTGCCAGCAGCTTAGCGGACGGGGGCCCCTACAATGAGCAGTTCTTC. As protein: CASSLADGGPYNEQFF.

CDR3 in amino acids: CATSRDTGTEKLFF. The CDR3 region has the DNA TGTGCCACCAGCAGGGATACAGGGACTGAAAAACTGTTTTTT. The chain links TRBV15 to TRBJ1-4; tentatively, D is TRBD1 (6 bases). With 3 bases removed from V and 7 bases from J, the gap between germline ends came to 12 bases. The germline V gene encodes CDR1 LNHNV and CDR2 YYDKDF (reference sequence). This CDR3 has 14 amino acids.

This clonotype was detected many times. The CDR3 nucleotides read TGTGCCAGCAGCTTGACTAGTTCGAGCACAGATACGCAGTATTTT. Residues: CASSLTSSSTDTQYF. The V call is TRBV5-4, the J call TRBJ2-3, with a possible D match to TRBD2 (5 bases). This CDR3 comprises 15 residues. Germline values: CDR1 SGHNT, CDR2 YYREEE (reference sequence). Trimming left V 1 base short and J 0 bases short, with 9 bases between. Full variable domain (remainder filled in from reference TRBV5-4 and TRBJ2-3): ETGVTQSPTHLIKTRGQQVTLRCSSQSGHNTVSWYQQALGQGPQFIFQYYREEENGRGNFPPRFSGLQFPNYSSELNVNALELDDSALYLCASSLTSSSTDTQYFGPGTRLTVL.

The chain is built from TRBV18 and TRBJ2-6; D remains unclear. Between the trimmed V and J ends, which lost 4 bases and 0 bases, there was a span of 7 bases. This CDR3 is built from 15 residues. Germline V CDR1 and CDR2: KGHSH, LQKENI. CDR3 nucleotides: TGTGCCAGCTCACTGACCCTCTCTGGGGCCAACGTCCTGACTTTC. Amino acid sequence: CASSLTLSGANVLTF.

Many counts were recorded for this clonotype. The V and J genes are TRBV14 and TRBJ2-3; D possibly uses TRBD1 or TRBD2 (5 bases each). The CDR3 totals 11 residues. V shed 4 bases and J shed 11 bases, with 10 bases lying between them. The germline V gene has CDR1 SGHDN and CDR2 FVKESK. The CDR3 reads CASSPGTQQYF. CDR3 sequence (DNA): TGTGCCAGCAGCCCTGGGACCCAGCAGTATTTT.

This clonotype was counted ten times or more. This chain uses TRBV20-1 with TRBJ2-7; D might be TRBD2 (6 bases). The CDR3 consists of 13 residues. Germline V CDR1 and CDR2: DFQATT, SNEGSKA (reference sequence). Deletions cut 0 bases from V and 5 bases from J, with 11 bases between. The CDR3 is CSARELGGDEQYF. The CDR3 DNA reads TGCAGTGCTAGAGAGCTGGGGGGTGACGAGCAGTACTTC.

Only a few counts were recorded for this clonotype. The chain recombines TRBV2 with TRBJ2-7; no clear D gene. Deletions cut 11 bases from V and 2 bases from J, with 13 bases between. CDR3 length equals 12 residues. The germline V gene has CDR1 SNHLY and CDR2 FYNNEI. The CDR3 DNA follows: TGTGCCGGAAGGGTCCCCCCCTACGAGCAGTACGTC. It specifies CAGRVPPYEQYV.

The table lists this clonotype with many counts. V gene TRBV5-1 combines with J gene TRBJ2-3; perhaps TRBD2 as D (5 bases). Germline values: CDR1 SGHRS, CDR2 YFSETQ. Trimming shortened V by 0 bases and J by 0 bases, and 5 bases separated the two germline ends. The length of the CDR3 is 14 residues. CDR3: CASSLGESTDTQYF. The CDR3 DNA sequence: TGCGCCAGCAGCTTGGGGGAGAGCACAGATACGCAGTATTTT. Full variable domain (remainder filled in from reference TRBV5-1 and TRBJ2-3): KAGVTQTPRYLIKTRGQQVTLSCSPISGHRSVSWYQQTPGQGLQFLFEYFSETQRNKGNFPGRFSGRQFSNSRSEMNVSTLELGDSALYLCASSLGESTDTQYFGPGTRLTVL.